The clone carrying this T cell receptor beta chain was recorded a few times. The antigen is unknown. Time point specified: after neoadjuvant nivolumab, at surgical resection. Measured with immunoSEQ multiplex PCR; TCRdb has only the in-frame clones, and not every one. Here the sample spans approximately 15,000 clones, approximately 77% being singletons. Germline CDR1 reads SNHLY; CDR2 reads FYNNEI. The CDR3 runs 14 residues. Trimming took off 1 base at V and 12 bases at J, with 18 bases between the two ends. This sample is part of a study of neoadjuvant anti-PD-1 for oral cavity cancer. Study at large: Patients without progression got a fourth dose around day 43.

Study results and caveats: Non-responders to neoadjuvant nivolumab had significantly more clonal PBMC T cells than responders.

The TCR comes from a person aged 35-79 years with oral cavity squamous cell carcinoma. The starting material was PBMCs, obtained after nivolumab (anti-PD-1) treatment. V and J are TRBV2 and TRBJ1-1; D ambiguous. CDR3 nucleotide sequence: TGTGCCAGCAGTGAAGGAGCATACGTTCTAGGGACTTTCTTT. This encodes CASSEGAYVLGTFF.